These T cell receptor beta chains were read from a single sample in a study of control samples from healthy donors and cancer patients. Sequencing was performed with immunoSEQ multiplex PCR; in TCRdb, only in-frame clones are kept and a portion is missing. The sample carries around 89,000 clones, almost 85% recorded once. The sequenced sample was blood. The receptors were sampled from a woman aged 55-75 years in good health. CDR3s include the opening cysteine and the closing phenylalanine or tryptophan. Fields, in order: D gene, V gene, J gene, clone size, CDR3 protein, CDR3 DNA. D genes are given only for firm matches. For some rows the clone size is stated as once, few or many, or as a class when expanded; others skip it.

D: .
V: TRBV6-6
J: TRBJ1-5
size: .
CDR3: CASSSPQGRGQPQHF
DNA: TGTGCCAGCAGTTCCCCCCAGGGTCGTGGACAGCCCCAGCATTTT

D: .
V: TRBV6-6
J: TRBJ1-1
size: .
CDR3: CASSIRGGEGEAFF
DNA: TGTGCCAGCAGTATACGGGGGGGCGAGGGTGAAGCTTTCTTT

D: TRBD2
V: TRBV3-1/TRBV3-2
J: TRBJ2-3
size: .
CDR3: CASSPPGRVRAGPDTQYF
DNA: TGTGCCAGCAGCCCCCCCGGGAGGGTTAGGGCCGGCCCAGATACGCAGTATTTT

D: .
V: TRBV18
J: TRBJ1-2
size: .
CDR3: CASSPDGANYGYTF
DNA: TGTGCCAGCTCACCGGACGGAGCCAACTATGGCTACACCTTC

D: .
V: TRBV10-2
J: TRBJ1-6
size: .
CDR3: CASSESRGFLRLNSPLHF
DNA: TGCGCCAGCAGTGAGTCGAGGGGATTCCTCAGGCTTAATTCACCCCTCCACTTT

D: .
V: TRBV7-2
J: TRBJ2-1
size: .
CDR3: CASSLTDRQVQFF
DNA: TGTGCCAGCAGCTTAACAGACCGTCAGGTCCAGTTCTTC

D: .
V: TRBV7-2
J: TRBJ1-2
size: .
CDR3: CASSATAAGQGYTF
DNA: TGTGCCAGCAGCGCGACGGCGGCAGGGCAAGGCTACACCTTC

D: .
V: TRBV7-8
J: TRBJ2-1
size: .
CDR3: CASSPVLAELYNEQFF
DNA: TGTGCCAGCAGCCCCGTATTAGCGGAACTTTACAATGAGCAGTTCTTC

D: .
V: TRBV3-1/TRBV3-2
J: TRBJ2-2
size: .
CDR3: CASSRTGELFF
DNA: TGTGCCAGCAGCCGAACTGGGGAGCTGTTTTTT

D: TRBD1
V: TRBV3-1/TRBV3-2
J: TRBJ1-2
size: few
CDR3: CASSQAVGGGYGYTF
DNA: TGTGCCAGCAGCCAGGCCGTAGGGGGCGGCTATGGCTACACCTTC

D: TRBD1
V: TRBV7-9
J: TRBJ2-7
size: .
CDR3: CASSTSGTALYEQYF
DNA: TGTGCCAGCAGCACCTCCGGGACAGCTCTTTACGAGCAGTACTTC

D: .
V: TRBV5-6
J: TRBJ1-4
size: .
CDR3: CASSFWGSEKLFF
DNA: TGTGCCAGCAGCTTTTGGGGGAGTGAAAAACTGTTTTTT

D: .
V: TRBV10-1
J: TRBJ2-2
size: .
CDR3: CASSEYYNTGELFF
DNA: TGCGCCAGCAGTGAGTACTACAACACCGGGGAGCTGTTTTTT

D: TRBD1
V: TRBV28
J: TRBJ1-5
size: .
CDR3: CASSSFPTGSDQPQHF
DNA: TGTGCCAGCAGTTCATTCCCGACAGGGAGTGATCAGCCCCAGCATTTT

D: TRBD1
V: TRBV28
J: TRBJ1-2
size: .
CDR3: CASSSPGTGAHYGYTF
DNA: TGTGCCAGCAGTTCTCCCGGGACAGGGGCCCACTATGGCTACACCTTC

D: .
V: TRBV5-8
J: TRBJ1-2
size: .
CDR3: CASSRGYGYTF
DNA: TGTGCCAGCAGCCGGGGTTATGGCTACACCTTC

D: .
V: TRBV5-6
J: TRBJ2-5
size: .
CDR3: CASSLVRSARGETQYF
DNA: TGTGCCAGCAGCTTGGTCCGGTCTGCGAGGGGAGAGACCCAGTACTTC

D: .
V: TRBV28
J: TRBJ1-1
size: .
CDR3: CASSSPGRANTEAFF
DNA: TGTGCCAGCAGTTCTCCGGGACGTGCAAACACTGAAGCTTTCTTT

D: TRBD2
V: TRBV5-8
J: TRBJ2-7
size: .
CDR3: CASSSRTSGRYEQYF
DNA: TGTGCCAGCAGCTCGAGGACTAGCGGACGCTACGAGCAGTACTTC

D: .
V: TRBV6-1
J: TRBJ2-1
size: few
CDR3: CASSEAPPGASSYNEQFF
DNA: TGTGCCAGCAGTGAAGCCCCTCCCGGCGCCAGCTCCTACAATGAGCAGTTCTTC

D: .
V: TRBV28
J: TRBJ1-6
size: few
CDR3: CASKGASYNSPLHF
DNA: TGTGCCAGCAAGGGCGCCTCCTATAATTCACCCCTCCACTTT

D: .
V: TRBV7-8
J: TRBJ1-2
size: .
CDR3: CASSLAMGDFGYTF
DNA: TGTGCCAGCAGCTTAGCGATGGGGGACTTTGGCTACACCTTC

D: .
V: TRBV7-8
J: TRBJ2-7
size: few
CDR3: CASSLEGGQIYEQYF
DNA: TGTGCCAGCAGCTTAGAAGGTGGGCAGATATACGAGCAGTACTTC

D: .
V: TRBV2
J: TRBJ1-5
size: few
CDR3: CASSGTAGSQHF
DNA: TGTGCCAGCAGTGGGACAGCCGGGTCCCAGCATTTT

D: TRBD2
V: TRBV9
J: TRBJ2-1
size: once
CDR3: CASSALGSGDYNEQFF
DNA: TGTGCCAGCAGCGCCCTAGGTAGCGGGGATTACAATGAGCAGTTCTTC

D: TRBD2
V: TRBV24-1
J: TRBJ2-4
size: .
CDR3: CATSDRLAGGGNIQYF
DNA: TGTGCCACCAGTGATCGACTAGCGGGGGGAGGAAACATTCAGTACTTC

D: .
V: TRBV3-1/TRBV3-2
J: TRBJ2-7
size: .
CDR3: CASSRVTYEQYF
DNA: TGTGCCAGCAGTCGGGTCACCTACGAGCAGTACTTC

D: .
V: TRBV3-1/TRBV3-2
J: TRBJ2-7
size: .
CDR3: CASSQTQGRLYF
DNA: TGTGCCAGCAGCCAAACTCAGGGTAGGCTGTACTTC

D: TRBD1
V: TRBV27
J: TRBJ1-5
size: .
CDR3: CASRTGFNQPQHF
DNA: TGTGCCAGTAGGACAGGTTTCAATCAGCCCCAGCATTTT

D: TRBD2
V: TRBV5-1
J: TRBJ2-5
size: .
CDR3: CASSGGGAAQTQYF
DNA: TGCGCCAGCTCTGGCGGGGGGGCGGCGCAGACCCAGTACTTC

D: .
V: TRBV6-4
J: TRBJ1-2
size: .
CDR3: CASSVGGGYTF
DNA: TGTGCCAGCTCGGTCGGGGGAGGCTACACCTTC

D: TRBD1
V: TRBV12-3/TRBV12-4
J: TRBJ1-5
size: .
CDR3: CASSTTGTQPQHF
DNA: TGTGCCAGCAGCACGACAGGGACTCAGCCCCAGCATTTT

D: .
V: TRBV27
J: TRBJ2-3
size: .
CDR3: CASSFPYKVWVIGTDTQYF
DNA: TGTGCCAGCAGTTTCCCTTACAAGGTGTGGGTGATAGGCACAGATACGCAGTATTTT

D: TRBD2
V: TRBV18
J: TRBJ2-1
size: .
CDR3: CASSPQVLAGYNEQFF
DNA: TGTGCCAGCTCACCACAAGTCCTAGCGGGCTACAATGAGCAGTTCTTC

D: TRBD2
V: TRBV28
J: TRBJ2-5
size: .
CDR3: CASSPPGLAGLQETQYF
DNA: TGTGCCAGCAGTCCTCCGGGACTAGCGGGGTTACAAGAGACCCAGTACTTC

D: .
V: TRBV7-2
J: TRBJ2-7
size: once
CDR3: CASSETGGGASEQYF
DNA: TGTGCCAGCAGCGAAACAGGAGGGGGCGCGTCCGAGCAGTACTTC

D: .
V: TRBV5-1
J: TRBJ2-2
size: once
CDR3: CASSYDGTNTGELFF
DNA: TGCGCCAGCAGCTACGACGGAACGAACACCGGGGAGCTGTTTTTT

D: .
V: TRBV28
J: TRBJ2-7
size: .
CDR3: CASSRGGPYEQYF
DNA: TGTGCCAGCAGCCGGGGCGGGCCCTACGAGCAGTACTTC

D: .
V: TRBV19
J: TRBJ1-1
size: .
CDR3: CASSIDLWGRTEAFF
DNA: TGTGCCAGTAGTATAGATCTTTGGGGTAGGACTGAAGCTTTCTTT

D: TRBD1
V: TRBV24-1
J: TRBJ1-1
size: .
CDR3: CATSAVGDRDRLEAFF
DNA: TGTGCCACCAGTGCCGTGGGAGACAGGGACCGTCTCGAAGCTTTCTTT

D: .
V: TRBV19
J: TRBJ1-1
size: .
CDR3: CATGRRIDEAFF
DNA: TGTGCCACCGGACGGCGGATAGATGAAGCTTTCTTT

D: TRBD1
V: TRBV29-1
J: TRBJ1-2
size: few
CDR3: CSGTGTGGSGYTF
DNA: TGCAGCGGAACCGGGACAGGGGGCTCTGGCTACACCTTC

D: .
V: TRBV6-5
J: TRBJ2-3
size: .
CDR3: CASRPGPLTDTQYF
DNA: TGTGCCAGCAGGCCCGGGCCACTCACAGATACGCAGTATTTT

D: .
V: TRBV10-2
J: TRBJ1-5
size: .
CDR3: CASSEGEQPQHF
DNA: TGCGCCAGCAGTGAAGGGGAGCAGCCCCAGCATTTT

D: .
V: TRBV4-3
J: TRBJ2-5
size: .
CDR3: CASSLKIRETQYF
DNA: TGCGCCAGCAGCCTAAAGATTAGAGAGACCCAGTACTTC

D: .
V: TRBV4-2
J: TRBJ1-4
size: .
CDR3: CASSQDPGNEKLFF
DNA: TGTGCCAGCAGCCAAGATCCGGGGAACGAAAAACTGTTTTTT